This TCR beta chain was captured in a study of T cells in localized non-small cell lung cancer. This CDR3 region has 16 residues. Germline CDR1 reads SEHNR; CDR2 reads FQNEAQ (reference sequence). Deletions cut 3 bases from V and 5 bases from J, with 19 bases between. Measured with immunoSEQ multiplex PCR; TCRdb has only the in-frame clones, and not every one. The top ten hold 20% to 25% of the sample, which has about 70,000 clones, roughly nine tenths seen once. The receptor comes from a male donor older than 55 with stage III squamous cell lung carcinoma. The V and J genes are TRBV7-9 and TRBJ1-2, with a possible D match to TRBD1 (6 bases). The sequences come from peripheral blood, collected before any cancer treatment. The CDR3 DNA follows: TGTGCCAGCAGCTTGGGGACGGGGGGCCAAATGTATGGCTACACCTTC. As protein: CASSLGTGGQMYGYTF.